These 27 T cell receptor beta chains originate from one sample sequenced in a study of cytomegalovirus exposure and HLA in healthy donors. PCR was performed using 60 Vbeta and 13 Jbeta primers. TCRdb keeps only in-frame clones here, not all; method: immunoSEQ multiplex PCR. The table includes roughly 120,000 clones, about 63% detected once. The specimen was PBMCs. All receptors come from a man aged 25-45 years in good health and CMV-seropositive.

The V and J genes are TRBV7-6 and TRBJ2-5, with D possibly being TRBD2 (5 bases). This CDR3 has 14 residues. With 2 bases removed from V and 5 bases from J, the gap between germline ends came to 12 bases. CDR1 is SGHVS and CDR2 is FNYEAQ in the germline V gene. CDR3 sequence reads: CASSLNTGSETQYF. CDR3 DNA: TGTGCCAGCAGCTTAAATACGGGGTCGGAGACCCAGTACTTC. Full variable domain (missing parts from reference TRBV7-6 and TRBJ2-5): GAGVSQSPRYKVTKRGQDVALRCDPISGHVSLYWYRQALGQGPEFLTYFNYEAQQDKSGLPNDRFSAERPEGSISTLTIQRTEQRDSAMYRCASSLNTGSETQYFGPGTRLLVL.

To note about this clone: The junction departs from the called germline gene at one end, perhaps through a read error. The CDR3 nucleotides read TGTGCCATCAGTGAGTATCAACACCCGGGACTAGCGGGAGTTCTGCACTTC. Protein product: CAISEYQHPGLAGVLHF. The chain joins TRBV10-3 to TRBJ2-7; TRBD2 matches 14 bases. The CDR3 runs to 17 residues. Germline lookup yields CDR1 ENHRY and CDR2 SYGVKD.

This clone was recorded a few times. The rearrangement joins TRBV15 to TRBJ1-1; D might be TRBD1 (6 bases). The CDR3 is made up of 14 amino acids. V lost 6 bases to trimming and J lost 10 bases, with 21 bases between them. Germline values: CDR1 LNHNV, CDR2 YYDKDF (reference sequence). CDR3 protein: CATRGGAKRDGAFF. The CDR3 nucleotides read TGTGCCACCAGGGGGGGGGCCAAAAGGGACGGAGCTTTCTTT.

The rearrangement joins TRBV4-2 to TRBJ2-1; the match to TRBD2 covers 9 bases. The CDR3 consists of 15 residues. Losses at the gene ends were 1 base for V and 8 bases for J; bases not matched to a gene: 6. Germline CDR1 reads LGHNA; CDR2 reads YNFKEQ. The CDR3 DNA is TGTGCCAGCAGCCAAGCGGCGGGAGGGCTCGATGAGCAGTTCTTC. The encoded protein is CASSQAAGGLDEQFF.

This clone was counted once. V gene TRBV7-9 combines with J gene TRBJ2-1; D is possibly TRBD1 (6 bases). This CDR3 comprises 16 residues. V was clipped by 4 bases and J by 0 bases, with 13 bases between them. The germline CDR1 and CDR2 sequences are SEHNR and FQNEAQ (reference sequence). CDR3 DNA sequence: TGTGCCAGCAGCTCCGACAGGAGTTCCTCCTACAATGAGCAGTTCTTC. It translates to CASSSDRSSSYNEQFF.

This clone showed up just a few times. This chain links TRBV19 with TRBJ1-5; D not certain. Germline loops: CDR1 LNHDA, CDR2 SQIVND (reference sequence). The CDR3 covers 17 residues. The V end was cut by 3 bases, the J end by 3 bases, with 18 bases between. The CDR3 loop is CASSIIGRGSSNQPQHF. CDR3 in DNA: TGTGCCAGTAGTATTATCGGGAGAGGGTCCTCCAATCAGCCCCAGCATTTT.

DNA of the CDR3: TGCGCCAGCAGCTTGCCGCGACTAGCGGGAGGCCCCGTCACAGATACGCAGTATTTT. As protein: CASSLPRLAGGPVTDTQYF. This sequence joins TRBV5-1 and TRBJ2-3; TRBD2 matches 13 bases. V lost 1 base and J lost 2; bases outside the gene matches: 10. The germline V gene has CDR1 SGHRS and CDR2 YFSETQ. The CDR3 runs to 19 residues.

The rearrangement joins TRBV19 to TRBJ2-2, with TRBD1 matching 7 bases. Unmatched junction bases numbered 10, after V lost 6 bases and J lost 3 bases. The CDR3 extends over 16 amino acids. Germline values: CDR1 LNHDA, CDR2 SQIVND (reference sequence). The CDR3 DNA reads as TGTGCCAGTAGACGATTTGCAGGGACAGACACCGGGGAGCTGTTTTTT. Translated: CASRRFAGTDTGELFF.

The rearrangement joins TRBV6-6 to TRBJ1-3; maybe TRBD1 (5 bases). This CDR3 is 15 amino acids long. CDR1 is MNHNY and CDR2 is SVGAGI in the germline V gene (reference sequence). V was clipped by 2 bases and J by 3 bases, with 11 bases between them. CDR3 amino acids: CASSYKGRGGNTIYF. The CDR3 nucleotides read TGTGCCAGCAGTTACAAGGGGCGCGGTGGAAACACCATATATTTT.

In this sample, this clone turned up a few times. The V and J genes are TRBV6-1 and TRBJ2-6; TRBD1 matches at 7 bases. The CDR3 totals 16 residues. The V and J ends lost 1 base and 2 bases, in that order; junction bases with no gene match: 2. The V gene's germline CDR1 is MNHNS and CDR2 SASEGT. CDR3 loop: CASSEETGTGANVLTF. DNA of the CDR3: TGTGCCAGCAGTGAAGAGACAGGGACTGGGGCCAACGTCCTGACTTTC.

The chain carries TRBV7-3 and TRBJ2-2; weak D call: TRBD2 (5 bases). Germline V gives CDR1 SGHTA, CDR2 FQGTGA. Trimming stripped 5 bases from V and 1 base from J, with 14 bases between. This CDR3 spans 16 amino acids. The CDR3 DNA is TGTGCCAGCAGCCCGCCGAGCGGTGAGAACACCGGGGAGCTGTTTTTT. Translation gives CASSPPSGENTGELFF.

The genes are TRBV27 and TRBJ1-2, with D perhaps TRBD1 (5 bases). The CDR3 is 14 amino acids. Trimming stripped 3 bases from V and 6 bases from J, with 14 bases between. Germline V CDR1 and CDR2: MNHEY, SMNVEV (reference sequence). The CDR3 region is CASSFQGSMDGYTF. CDR3 sequence (DNA): TGTGCCAGCAGTTTCCAGGGAAGTATGGATGGCTACACCTTC.

The chain carries TRBV6-5 and TRBJ2-7; 8 bases agree with TRBD2. V was pared by 2 bases and J by 2 bases, with 5 bases of the junction left unmatched. CDR1 and CDR2 (germline): MNHEY, SVGAGI. The CDR3 has 15 residues. In DNA, the CDR3 is TGTGCCAGCAGTTACGATAGCGGGAACGCCTACGAGCAGTACTTC. Translated, it gives CASSYDSGNAYEQYF.

The rearrangement uses TRBV5-1 and TRBJ2-7, with TRBD2 matching over 11 bases. The CDR3 consists of 16 residues. In germline, CDR1 is SGHRS, CDR2 YFSETQ. V lost 0 bases, J lost 5 bases, and 7 bases stayed unmatched. The CDR3 nucleotides read TGCGCCAGCAGCTTGGGAACTAGCGGGAGATCGGACGAGCAGTACTTC. Its translation: CASSLGTSGRSDEQYF.

The genes are TRBV7-3 and TRBJ2-2; D is ambiguous. Germline CDR1 SGHTA, CDR2 FQGTGA. The CDR3 sequence is 13 residues long. Trimming removed 5 bases at V and 7 bases at J, with 11 bases between. The CDR3 DNA reads TGTGCCAGCAGCCCTCGTTTAGACGGGGAGCTGTTTTTT. Residues: CASSPRLDGELFF.

The V and J genes are TRBV28 and TRBJ1-2; the D gene is possibly TRBD1 (5 bases). V was trimmed by 1 base and J by 5 bases, leaving 14 bases between them. CDR3 size: 15 residues. CDR1 is MDHEN and CDR2 is SYDVKM in the germline V gene. CDR3 in DNA: TGTGCCAGCAGTTTATTAGGGGCCGGGGGTTATGGCTACACCTTC. It codes for CASSLLGAGGYGYTF.

The CDR3 loop is CASSKDRAGRPQHF. The CDR3 nucleotides read TGTGCCAGCAGCAAGGACAGGGCGGGGAGGCCCCAGCATTTT. The V call is TRBV5-4, the J call TRBJ1-5; 8 positions match TRBD1. J lost 9 bases, V lost 4 bases, and 9 bases had no gene match. The CDR3 loop spans 14 amino acids. The V gene's germline CDR1 is SGHNT and CDR2 YYREEE (reference sequence).

This chain connects TRBV5-4 to TRBJ1-4; D remains ambiguous. The CDR3 runs to 13 residues. Germline CDR1 SGHNT, CDR2 YYREEE (reference sequence). The germline V and J ends were trimmed by 0 bases and 6 bases, with 6 bases remaining between them. The CDR3 coding sequence is TGTGCCAGCAGCTTGGTGGCGGATGAAAAACTGTTTTTT. Translation gives CASSLVADEKLFF.

The V gene is TRBV5-6, the J gene TRBJ1-1, with D perhaps TRBD1 (5 bases). V gave up 0 bases and J gave up 0 bases, with 9 bases separating them. CDR1 and CDR2 from the germline V gene are SGHDT and YYEEEE. The CDR3 runs to 15 residues. CDR3 residues: CASSLAWGVNTEAFF. CDR3 in DNA: TGTGCCAGCAGCTTGGCTTGGGGGGTGAACACTGAAGCTTTCTTT.

The J gene is TRBJ2-5, the V gene TRBV5-1, with D maybe TRBD2 (6 bases). The J call may be faulty, since TRBJ2-7 better matches the DNA end. CDR3 length equals 15 residues. Germline V gene sequence: CDR1 SGHRS, CDR2 YFSETQ. CDR3 nucleotides: TGCGCCAGCAGCTCGTCCTCAGGGAGGTCCTACGAGCAGTACTTC. Protein: CASSSSSGRSYEQYF.

This clone is a singleton in its sample. The chain recombines TRBV5-1 with TRBJ2-3; 7 positions agree with TRBD1. The V gene end was trimmed by 4 bases and the J gene end by 5 bases; junction bases not matched to a gene: 7. The CDR3 covers 14 residues. Germline V gene data show CDR1 as SGHRS and CDR2 as YFSETQ. In DNA, the CDR3 is TGCGCCAGCAGCATAGACAGGGTAGGAGATACGCAGTATTTT. Translated: CASSIDRVGDTQYF. Together with reference TRBV5-1 and TRBJ2-3, the CDR3 gives the full variable domain: KAGVTQTPRYLIKTRGQQVTLSCSPISGHRSVSWYQQTPGQGLQFLFEYFSETQRNKGNFPGRFSGRQFSNSRSEMNVSTLELGDSALYLCASSIDRVGDTQYFGPGTRLTVL.

The chain uses TRBV7-2 and TRBJ1-1; D perhaps matches TRBD1 (5 bases). Germline CDR1 SGHTA, CDR2 FQGNSA. The V gene lost 5 bases and the J gene lost 3 bases, with 10 bases spanning the gap. The CDR3 spans 13 residues. CDR3 sequence: CASSIRQYTEAFF. In nucleotides, the CDR3 is TGTGCCAGCAGCATAAGACAGTACACTGAAGCTTTCTTT.

The V call is TRBV15, the J call TRBJ1-1; D is ambiguous. The CDR3 totals 14 residues. Trimming left V 4 bases short and J 1 base short, with 10 bases between. The germline gives CDR1 LNHNV, CDR2 YYDKDF (reference sequence). For the CDR3, the DNA is TGTGCCACCAGCACCTCGTGGAGGAACACTGAAGCTTTCTTT. Residues: CATSTSWRNTEAFF.

This chain joins TRBV7-2 and TRBJ2-2, with TRBD1 matching over 7 bases. Trimming cost V 1 base and J 4 bases; bases outside gene matches: 3. Germline values: CDR1 SGHTA, CDR2 FQGNSA. The CDR3 has 15 amino acids. The CDR3 bases are TGTGCCAGCAGCTTAGGAGGGGGCGTCACCGGGGAGCTGTTTTTT. Protein: CASSLGGGVTGELFF.

V is TRBV4-3 and J is TRBJ2-7; TRBD1 aligns across 8 bases. This CDR3 spans 15 amino acids. V lost 1 base to trimming and J lost 5 bases; unmatched junction nucleotides: 7. Per the germline V gene, CDR1 is LGHNA and CDR2 is YSLEER. DNA for the CDR3: TGCGCCAGCAGCCAAGGAACGAACAGGGGGGACGAGCAGTACTTC. Its protein product is CASSQGTNRGDEQYF.

The chain links TRBV7-9 to TRBJ2-7; 7 bases fit TRBD1. The V segment lost 8 bases and the J segment 2 bases; nucleotides outside the gene matches: 9. There are 14 residues in the CDR3. The germline V gene encodes CDR1 SEHNR and CDR2 FQNEAQ (reference sequence). CDR3 in DNA: TGTGCCAGCTGCAAAGAAGGGGGCCCCTACGAGCAGTACTTC. This codes for CASCKEGGPYEQYF.

This clone was counted once. The chain has TRBV19 and TRBJ1-5; a possible D gene is TRBD1 (6 bases). The CDR3 runs 14 residues. Trimming cost V 5 bases and J 1 base, with 9 bases left between them. The germline V gene has CDR1 LNHDA and CDR2 SQIVND (reference sequence). The CDR3 is CASSHGQSNQPQHF. In DNA, the CDR3 is TGTGCCAGTAGTCACGGACAGAGCAATCAGCCCCAGCATTTT.